This is a list of T cell receptor beta chains from one sample in a study of T cell repertoires in cytomegalovirus infection. These receptors have no known antigen. MiXCR, applied by TCRdb to the reads, yields one record per CDR3 protein. The sample consists of a few hundred thousand distinct CDR3 sequences, over 35% of them appearing once. Sequenced here: cultured PBMCs, sampled from culture after CMV antigen stimulation. The receptors shown here come from a human donor in good health (CMV status not recorded). Some clones in this sample may be carry-over from other donors' samples. Each CDR3 is given with its conserved first and last residue. A D gene is named only where the DNA matches it firmly. Only part of the rows carry a size: once, few, many, or a class if the clone is expanded.

D	J	V	size	DNA	CDR3
NA	TRBJ2-5	TRBV7-2	few	TGTGCCAGCCGTGGGTCGGCCGGGGAGACCCAGTACTTC	CASRGSAGETQYF
NA	TRBJ2-2	TRBV11-3	few	TGTGCCAGCAGCTATGGGACAACTAACACCGGGGAGCTGTTTTTT	CASSYGTTNTGELFF
TRBD2	TRBJ2-1	TRBV18	NA	TGTGCCAGCTCCCTCGCTAGCGGGAGGGCTCACGAGCAGTTCTTC	CASSLASGRAHEQFF
NA	TRBJ1-6	TRBV27	NA	TGTGCCAGCAGGCAGATCTCCTATAATTCACCCCTCCACTTT	CASRQISYNSPLHF
TRBD2	TRBJ2-1	TRBV7-6	NA	TGTGCCAGCAGCTTAATCGGGACTAGCGTCAATGAGCAGTTCTTC	CASSLIGTSVNEQFF
NA	TRBJ1-1	TRBV4-3	NA	TGCGCCAGCAGCCAAGATTCCGGCACTGAAGCTTTCTTT	CASSQDSGTEAFF
NA	TRBJ1-1	TRBV12-5	NA	TGTGCTAGTGGTTTGGTACCAACAGGGACCACTGAAGCTTTCTTT	CASGLVPTGTTEAFF
TRBD2	TRBJ2-3	TRBV6-6	NA	TGTGCCAGCAGTTACTCCCTATGGCGGGAGGATAGCACAGATACGCAGTATTTT	CASSYSLWREDSTDTQYF
NA	TRBJ2-5	TRBV7-9	NA	TGTGCCAGCAGCTTAGGGGTCGGGGTAGCAGGCCAAGAGACCCAGTACTTC	CASSLGVGVAGQETQYF
TRBD1	TRBJ1-6	TRBV7-2	few	TGTGCCAGCAGCTTAAACGTGGACAGGGGTAATTCACCCCTCCACTTT	CASSLNVDRGNSPLHF
NA	TRBJ2-7	TRBV11-2	NA	TGTGCCAGCAGCTTGACCCCGAGACGCTACGAGCAGTACTTC	CASSLTPRRYEQYF
NA	TRBJ2-7	TRBV4-2	NA	TGTGCCAGCAGCCAAGGGGGCGGGGCCACCTACGAGCAGTACTTC	CASSQGGGATYEQYF
NA	TRBJ2-7	TRBV18	NA	TGTGCCAGCTCATTCCAGGGGGAGGAGGACGAGCAGTACTTC	CASSFQGEEDEQYF
NA	TRBJ1-3	TRBV4-3	many	TGCGCCAGCAGCCAAGATGGGCGGTACTCTGGAAACACCATATATTTT	CASSQDGRYSGNTIYF
TRBD1	TRBJ2-3	TRBV5-1	NA	TGCGCCAGCTCAGGGGACAGAGGGGATACGCAGTATTTT	CASSGDRGDTQYF
NA	TRBJ2-3	TRBV6-5	few	TGTGCCAGCAGTTACGGGGGCCCTAGCACAGATACGCAGTATTTT	CASSYGGPSTDTQYF
NA	TRBJ1-4	TRBV6-6	NA	TGTGCCAGCAGCGAAACAGGGACTCCAGGCGCTAATGAAAAACTGTTTTTT	CASSETGTPGANEKLFF
TRBD1	TRBJ1-2	TRBV14	NA	TGTGCCAGCAGCCAAGCGGTACACAGGGGAGACTATGGCTACACCTTC	CASSQAVHRGDYGYTF
NA	TRBJ2-2	TRBV6-6	few	TGTGCCAGCGCCAGGGGAGAGGGTTACACCGGGGAGCTGTTTTTT	CASARGEGYTGELFF
NA	TRBJ2-2	TRBV12-5	NA	TGTGCTAGTGGTCCCGGCCCGACGTTTAACACCGGGGAGCTGTTTTTT	CASGPGPTFNTGELFF
NA	TRBJ2-1	TRBV11-2	NA	TGTGCCAGCAGCTCCCGAGGTATTAGGGTACAGCAGTTCTTC	CASSSRGIRVQQFF
NA	TRBJ2-5	TRBV11-2	NA	TGTGCCAGCAGCTTGGGGCCTAGGACGGGGTACTTC	CASSLGPRTGYF
NA	TRBJ2-5	TRBV7-2	many	TGTGCCAGCACCGAACAGGGAACCTACCAAGAGACCCAGTACTTC	CASTEQGTYQETQYF
NA	TRBJ2-5	TRBV7-9	few	TGTGCCAGTGGCCATGATTGGCCGGAGACCCAGTACTTC	CASGHDWPETQYF
TRBD1	TRBJ2-1	TRBV24-1	few	TGTGCCACCAGTGACCGGACAGGGGGGAGCTACAATGAGCAGTTCTTC	CATSDRTGGSYNEQFF
NA	TRBJ2-1	TRBV7-2	few	TGTGCCAGCAGCTTAACTACTTCCGGGAGATGGGGTGAGCAGTTCTTC	CASSLTTSGRWGEQFF
NA	TRBJ1-2	TRBV7-2	many	TGTGCCAGCAGCCCCTCGAGGGGGTTAGGAAGCTATGGCTACACCTTC	CASSPSRGLGSYGYTF
NA	TRBJ2-7	TRBV5-4	NA	TGTGCCAGCAGCCCCTCCCCGACAGGTGCAGGGCCCTACGAGCAGTACTTC	CASSPSPTGAGPYEQYF
TRBD2	TRBJ2-3	TRBV7-6	NA	TGTGCCAGCAGCCCCCCGGGACTAGCATATGATACGCAGTATTTT	CASSPPGLAYDTQYF
TRBD2	TRBJ2-3	TRBV27	NA	TGTGCCAGCAGTTTAGTAGGCGGGGGGGCGTCAGATACGCAGTATTTT	CASSLVGGGASDTQYF
TRBD1	TRBJ2-7	TRBV4-3	few	TGCGCCAGCAGCCCCACAGGGGACCCAACCCGTTACGAGCAGTACTTC	CASSPTGDPTRYEQYF
TRBD2	TRBJ2-7	TRBV7-2	few	TGTGCCAGCAGCTTAGGGCTAGCGGGAGTGACGGGGGAGCAGTACTTC	CASSLGLAGVTGEQYF
NA	TRBJ1-2	TRBV20-1	NA	TGCAGTGCTATTAGCCCGACAGGCCCCAGAGGCTACACCTTC	CSAISPTGPRGYTF
TRBD2	TRBJ2-5	TRBV7-2	few	TGTGCCAGCAGCTTCGCGGGGGGGGCCGGGGAGACCCAGTACTTC	CASSFAGGAGETQYF
TRBD1	TRBJ1-2	TRBV7-2	NA	TGTGCCAGCAGTTACGGGACAGGGTACGGCTACACCTTC	CASSYGTGYGYTF
NA	TRBJ2-3	TRBV7-2	few	TGTGCCAGCAGCTTAGTGGCCAGTTATATAGATACGCAGTATTTT	CASSLVASYIDTQYF
NA	TRBJ1-6	TRBV6-5	NA	TGTGCCAGCAGCCGAGGGGACTCCATGACACCCCTCCACTTT	CASSRGDSMTPLHF
NA	TRBJ2-5	TRBV6-1	NA	TGTGCCAGCAGTGAAAACAGGGTACAAGAGACCCAGTACTTC	CASSENRVQETQYF
NA	TRBJ1-5	TRBV19	NA	TGTGCCAGTAGTATACAGTCCCCCGGCAATCAGCCCCAGCATTTT	CASSIQSPGNQPQHF
NA	TRBJ2-5	TRBV2	NA	TGTGCCATCCTACGGGAGAGGCAACAAGAGACCCAGTACTTC	CAILRERQQETQYF
NA	TRBJ2-2	TRBV9	NA	TGTGCCAGCAGCGGACTGGAAGAGGAGCTGTTTTTT	CASSGLEEELFF
NA	TRBJ2-2	TRBV7-7	NA	TGTGCCAGCAGCTCCCGGACGGGCGGGACCGGGGCGCTGTTTTTT	CASSSRTGGTGALFF
NA	TRBJ1-1	TRBV7-8	many	TGTGCCAGCAGCTCCTCATGGGGGGCCGGGGGCACTGAAGCTTTCTTT	CASSSSWGAGGTEAFF
NA	TRBJ2-7	TRBV28	NA	TGTGCCAGCAGTTATGGGGGGTCTAGGGGCTCCTACGAGCAGTACTTC	CASSYGGSRGSYEQYF
TRBD2	TRBJ2-1	TRBV7-8	NA	TGTGCCAGCAGCTTATCTCTTCGTCGCGGGAGGAGCGGAGATGAGCAGTTCTTC	CASSLSLRRGRSGDEQFF
NA	TRBJ1-6	TRBV7-6	few	TGTGCCAGCAGCCTAGGGGGTGGTCAGGGCTTTAATTCACCCCTCCACTTT	CASSLGGGQGFNSPLHF
TRBD1	TRBJ2-7	TRBV6-5	NA	TGTGCCAGCGGTCGCGGGACAGGGGTCCACGAGCAGTACTTC	CASGRGTGVHEQYF
NA	TRBJ2-5	TRBV11-2	few	TGTGCCAGCAGCCGAACCCACGGGGGACTAGAGACCCAGTACTTC	CASSRTHGGLETQYF
TRBD1	TRBJ1-5	TRBV7-9	NA	TGTGCCAGCAGCTTAGTCGGGCAGGGGGCTGTTCAGCCCCAGCATTTT	CASSLVGQGAVQPQHF